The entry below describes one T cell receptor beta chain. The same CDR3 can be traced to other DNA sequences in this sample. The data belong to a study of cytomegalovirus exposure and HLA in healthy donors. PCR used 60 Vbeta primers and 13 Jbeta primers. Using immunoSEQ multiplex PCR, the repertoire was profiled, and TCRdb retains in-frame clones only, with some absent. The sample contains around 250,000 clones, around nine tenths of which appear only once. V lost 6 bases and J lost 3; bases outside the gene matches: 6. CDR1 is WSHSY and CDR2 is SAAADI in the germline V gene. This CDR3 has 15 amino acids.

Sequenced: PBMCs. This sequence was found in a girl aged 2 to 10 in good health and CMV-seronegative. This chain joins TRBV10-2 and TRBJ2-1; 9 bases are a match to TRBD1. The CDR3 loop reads CASSETGGFYNEQFF. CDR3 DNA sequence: TGCGCCAGCAGCGAGACAGGGGGGTTCTACAATGAGCAGTTCTTC.